Listed below are T cell receptor beta chains from one sample, sequenced in a study of blood T cell repertoires in COVID-19. Sequenced by immunoSEQ multiplex PCR; TCRdb stores in-frame clones only, minus some. The sample has 85,000 to 100,000 clones, 86% seen once. The material sequenced was peripheral blood. The receptors derive from a man aged 50 to 60 with active or convalescent COVID-19. Both conserved end residues are part of each CDR3. Fields, in order: J gene, D gene, V gene, clone size, CDR3 protein, CDR3 DNA. The D gene is left open where the match is weak. The size entry is marked missing in some rows and otherwise reads once, few, many or a size class.

j_call: TRBJ2-3; d_call: -; v_call: TRBV6-6; clone_size: -; cdr3_aa: CASSYSGVTDTQYF; cdr3_nt: TGTGCCAGCAGTTACTCAGGGGTCACAGATACGCAGTATTTT
j_call: TRBJ1-6; d_call: -; v_call: TRBV18; clone_size: -; cdr3_aa: CASSPAAGGSYNSPLHF; cdr3_nt: TGTGCCAGCTCACCAGCGGCAGGAGGCTCCTATAATTCACCCCTCCACTTT
j_call: TRBJ2-7; d_call: -; v_call: TRBV4-2; clone_size: once; cdr3_aa: CASSQEAGGNYEQYF; cdr3_nt: TGTGCCAGCAGCCAAGAAGCTGGCGGGAACTACGAGCAGTACTTC
j_call: TRBJ2-5; d_call: TRBD2; v_call: TRBV5-4; clone_size: -; cdr3_aa: CASSFGGVQETQYF; cdr3_nt: TGTGCCAGCAGCTTCGGGGGGGTTCAAGAGACCCAGTACTTC
j_call: TRBJ1-2; d_call: -; v_call: TRBV6-1; clone_size: -; cdr3_aa: CASSDRGGIYGYTF; cdr3_nt: TGTGCCAGCAGTGACAGAGGGGGAATCTATGGCTACACCTTC
j_call: TRBJ2-3; d_call: TRBD2; v_call: TRBV28; clone_size: -; cdr3_aa: CASSLLAGGPRTDTQYF; cdr3_nt: TGTGCCAGCAGTTTACTAGCGGGAGGGCCCCGCACAGATACGCAGTATTTT
j_call: TRBJ1-1; d_call: -; v_call: TRBV5-6; clone_size: -; cdr3_aa: CASSATPGTEAFF; cdr3_nt: TGTGCCAGCAGCGCCACTCCGGGCACTGAAGCTTTCTTT
j_call: TRBJ1-3; d_call: -; v_call: TRBV5-6; clone_size: -; cdr3_aa: CASSLARGNTIYF; cdr3_nt: TGTGCCAGCAGCTTGGCCAGGGGAAACACCATATATTTT
j_call: TRBJ2-3; d_call: -; v_call: TRBV19; clone_size: -; cdr3_aa: CASRRQPTSTDTQYF; cdr3_nt: TGTGCCAGTAGGCGACAACCTACTAGCACAGATACGCAGTATTTT
j_call: TRBJ1-2; d_call: -; v_call: TRBV5-4; clone_size: -; cdr3_aa: CASSLNMAANYGYTF; cdr3_nt: TGTGCCAGCAGCTTGAACATGGCAGCTAACTATGGCTACACCTTC
j_call: TRBJ1-1; d_call: -; v_call: TRBV7-9; clone_size: -; cdr3_aa: CASSSDRNMNTEAFF; cdr3_nt: TGTGCCAGCAGCTCGGACAGAAATATGAACACTGAAGCTTTCTTT
j_call: TRBJ1-5; d_call: -; v_call: TRBV6-2/TRBV6-3; clone_size: -; cdr3_aa: CASSYSEGRSNQPQHF; cdr3_nt: TGTGCCAGCAGTTACTCGGAGGGTCGGAGCAATCAGCCCCAGCATTTT
j_call: TRBJ2-3; d_call: -; v_call: TRBV29-1; clone_size: -; cdr3_aa: CSGDISTDTQYF; cdr3_nt: TGCAGCGGTGATATTAGCACAGATACGCAGTATTTT
j_call: TRBJ2-3; d_call: TRBD1; v_call: TRBV19; clone_size: -; cdr3_aa: CASSRERVRGLPDTQYF; cdr3_nt: TGTGCCAGTAGTAGAGAAAGGGTCAGGGGGCTTCCCGATACGCAGTATTTT
j_call: TRBJ1-5; d_call: -; v_call: TRBV5-1; clone_size: -; cdr3_aa: CASSLAGHNNQPQHF; cdr3_nt: TGCGCCAGCAGCTTGGCCGGACACAACAATCAGCCCCAGCATTTT
j_call: TRBJ2-5; d_call: -; v_call: TRBV12-3/TRBV12-4; clone_size: once; cdr3_aa: CASKLHEETQYF; cdr3_nt: TGTGCCAGCAAGCTCCACGAAGAGACCCAGTACTTC
j_call: TRBJ1-1; d_call: -; v_call: TRBV30; clone_size: -; cdr3_aa: CAWSSGTPGAEAFF; cdr3_nt: TGTGCCTGGAGTTCCGGGACCCCAGGGGCTGAAGCTTTCTTT
j_call: TRBJ1-5; d_call: TRBD1; v_call: TRBV25-1; clone_size: -; cdr3_aa: CASSETGGINQPQHF; cdr3_nt: TGTGCCAGCAGTGAAACAGGGGGCATCAATCAGCCCCAGCATTTT
j_call: TRBJ2-1; d_call: TRBD1; v_call: TRBV10-2; clone_size: -; cdr3_aa: CASSELGQDYNEQFF; cdr3_nt: TGCGCCAGCAGTGAGCTCGGACAGGACTACAATGAGCAGTTCTTC
j_call: TRBJ2-3; d_call: TRBD2; v_call: TRBV7-2; clone_size: -; cdr3_aa: CASSSGLAGGTDTQYF; cdr3_nt: TGTGCCAGCAGTTCCGGATTAGCGGGGGGCACAGATACGCAGTATTTT
j_call: TRBJ1-2; d_call: -; v_call: TRBV6-1; clone_size: -; cdr3_aa: CASSESGFSYGYTF; cdr3_nt: TGTGCCAGCAGTGAATCAGGGTTTTCCTATGGCTACACCTTC
j_call: TRBJ2-1; d_call: -; v_call: TRBV6-1; clone_size: -; cdr3_aa: CASSGAGASSYNEQFF; cdr3_nt: TGTGCCAGCAGTGGGGCAGGGGCTAGCTCCTACAATGAGCAGTTCTTC
j_call: TRBJ1-2; d_call: -; v_call: TRBV11-1; clone_size: -; cdr3_aa: CASSLSQDYGYTF; cdr3_nt: TGTGCCAGCAGCTTATCGCAGGACTATGGCTACACCTTC
j_call: TRBJ1-2; d_call: TRBD1; v_call: TRBV2; clone_size: -; cdr3_aa: CASRLDREGYTF; cdr3_nt: TGTGCCAGCAGGTTGGACAGGGAAGGCTACACCTTC
j_call: TRBJ1-4; d_call: -; v_call: TRBV4-1; clone_size: -; cdr3_aa: CASSPTGTTPEKLFF; cdr3_nt: TGCGCCAGCAGCCCTACAGGGACGACCCCCGAAAAACTGTTTTTT
j_call: TRBJ1-5; d_call: -; v_call: TRBV21-1; clone_size: -; cdr3_aa: CASSKWGDNNDQPQHF; cdr3_nt: TGTGCCAGCAGCAAATGGGGAGACAATAATGATCAGCCCCAGCATTTT
j_call: TRBJ2-1; d_call: -; v_call: TRBV5-5; clone_size: once; cdr3_aa: CASSLAGRGSFGEQFF; cdr3_nt: TGTGCCAGCAGCTTGGCTGGCAGGGGAAGTTTCGGTGAGCAGTTCTTC